This TCR beta chain comes out of a study of cytomegalovirus exposure and HLA in healthy donors. PCR amplification relied on 60 Vbeta primers (plus 13 Jbeta primers). Generated by immunoSEQ multiplex PCR, the TCRdb table keeps only in-frame clones and is missing some. The data hold about 180,000 clones, with roughly three quarters observed a single time. The clonotype comes from a woman aged 45 to 65 in good health and CMV-seropositive. Source material: PBMCs.

CDR3 amino acids: CASSTDRGPGELFF. CDR3 nucleotides: TGCGCCAGCAGCACGGACAGGGGTCCCGGGGAGCTGTTTTTT. This chain uses TRBV5-1 with TRBJ2-2; 9 bases are a match to TRBD1. The V gene's germline CDR1 is SGHRS and CDR2 YFSETQ. V was clipped by 4 bases and J by 6 bases; unmatched bases: 4. This CDR3 has 14 amino acids. Variable domain in full (rest from reference TRBV5-1 and TRBJ2-2): KAGVTQTPRYLIKTRGQQVTLSCSPISGHRSVSWYQQTPGQGLQFLFEYFSETQRNKGNFPGRFSGRQFSNSRSEMNVSTLELGDSALYLCASSTDRGPGELFFGEGSRLTVL.